These 32 T cell receptor beta chains originate from one sample sequenced in a study of beta chain features in type 1 diabetes. Since all of the isolated RNA was reverse transcribed, expressed TCRB transcripts were what got sequenced. Sequencing was performed with immunoSEQ multiplex PCR; in TCRdb, only in-frame clones are kept and a portion is missing. The sample holds under 150,000 clones; around 50% are singletons and the top ten take roughly 0.4%. Sequenced input: Tregs from blood. Receptor source: a man aged 18 to 35 in good health.

The genes are TRBV6-1 and TRBJ1-1, with 10 bases aligning to TRBD1. The V and J ends lost 7 bases and 4 bases, in that order; junction bases with no gene match: 6. The germline V gene encodes CDR1 MNHNS and CDR2 SASEGT. This CDR3 contains 14 residues. CDR3 loop: CASKGQGERTEAFF. The CDR3, as DNA: TGTGCCAGCAAAGGACAGGGGGAGCGCACTGAAGCTTTCTTT.

This clone was counted only a few times. This chain joins TRBV29-1 and TRBJ2-1, with D tentatively TRBD2 (7 bases). Germline lookup yields CDR1 SQVTM and CDR2 ANQGSEA. This CDR3 comprises 16 residues. Between the trimmed V and J ends, which lost 3 bases and 8 bases, there was a span of 23 bases. The CDR3 sequence is CSVEGEGGLLFDEQFF. The CDR3 bases are TGCAGCGTTGAGGGGGAGGGGGGGCTTTTATTCGATGAGCAGTTCTTC.

V gene TRBV28 combines with J gene TRBJ1-6; 8 positions agree with TRBD1. Germline values: CDR1 MDHEN, CDR2 SYDVKM. Trimming cost V 3 bases and J 8 bases; bases outside gene matches: 12. The CDR3 consists of 17 residues. For the CDR3, the DNA is TGTGCCAGCAGTTTTGCCCAGGACAGGGCAGGAGATTCACCCCTCCACTTT. Translating gives CASSFAQDRAGDSPLHF.

V is TRBV2 and J is TRBJ1-1; D is uncertain. The CDR3 extends over 12 amino acids. Germline values: CDR1 SNHLY, CDR2 FYNNEI. Trimming took 0 bases from V and 13 from J, leaving 12 bases between them. This chain's CDR3 is CASSEAVPRCFF. The CDR3 DNA is TGTGCCAGCAGTGAAGCTGTCCCGCGTTGTTTCTTT. The full variable domain, rest sourced from reference TRBV2 and TRBJ1-1, is EPEVTQTPSHQVTQMGQEVILRCVPISNHLYFYWYRQILGQKVEFLVSFYNNEISEKSEIFDDQFSVERPDGSNFTLKIRSTKLEDSAMYFCASSEAVPRCFFGQGTRLTVV.

The rearrangement uses TRBV7-2 and TRBJ1-2, with 7 bases fitting TRBD1. V lost 9 bases to trimming and J lost 2 bases; unmatched junction nucleotides: 3. The CDR3 totals 12 residues. CDR1 and CDR2 from the germline V gene are SGHTA and FQGNSA. CDR3 residues: CASRQGNYGYTF. CDR3 DNA sequence: TGTGCCAGTCGACAGGGAAACTATGGCTACACCTTC. The full variable domain, rest sourced from reference TRBV7-2 and TRBJ1-2, is GAGVSQSPSNKVTEKGKDVELRCDPISGHTALYWYRQSLGQGLEFLIYFQGNSAPDKSGLPSDRFSAERTGGSVSTLTIQRTQQEDSAVYLCASRQGNYGYTFGSGTRLTVV.

This clone has a handful of counts. The chain couples TRBV4-2 to TRBJ2-2, with 9 bases aligning to TRBD2. The germline V gene encodes CDR1 LGHNA and CDR2 YNFKEQ. This CDR3 comprises 18 residues. The ends lost 1 base at V and 1 base at J; junction bases unmatched: 7. The CDR3 DNA reads as TGTGCCAGCAGCCAAGTTTCGACTAGCGGTGGGAACACCGGGGAGCTGTTTTTT. Its protein product is CASSQVSTSGGNTGELFF.

The chain combines TRBV5-1 with TRBJ2-6, with D possibly matching TRBD2 (5 bases). There are 16 residues in the CDR3. Germline lookup yields CDR1 SGHRS and CDR2 YFSETQ. Trimming left V 2 bases short and J 0 bases short, with 9 bases between. The CDR3 reads CASSFGGLSGANVLTF. Written as DNA, the CDR3 is TGCGCCAGCAGCTTCGGTGGACTCTCTGGGGCCAACGTCCTGACTTTC.

A few counts support this clone. This rearrangement joins TRBV7-2 to TRBJ2-5, with 9 bases identical to TRBD2. Germline assignment: CDR1 SGHTA and CDR2 FQGNSA. This CDR3 is built from 15 residues. The ends lost 8 bases at V and 6 bases at J; junction bases unmatched: 13. CDR3 DNA sequence: TGTGCCAGCTTCGCGGGGGGGGCCATGGGGCAGACCCAGTACTTC. This translates into CASFAGGAMGQTQYF.

The chain carries TRBV5-4 and TRBJ1-2; D is unresolved. Germline CDR1 and CDR2: SGHNT and YYREEE (reference sequence). The CDR3 totals 12 residues. Trimming stripped 5 bases from V and 4 bases from J, with 9 bases between. In DNA, the CDR3 is TGTGCCAGCAGATCCGACTCCTATGGCTACACCTTC. This codes for CASRSDSYGYTF.

The genes are TRBV27 and TRBJ2-1, with D tentatively TRBD1 (6 bases). The ends were cut back, 4 bases at V and 15 bases at J, with 16 bases in the middle. The CDR3 is 12 residues long. Germline-derived CDR1 and CDR2 are MNHEY and SMNVEV (reference sequence). The DNA of the CDR3 is TGTGCCAGCAGTTCATTAAGGGGGATGGGGTTCTTC. Protein: CASSSLRGMGFF.

This clone showed up just once. The chain employs TRBV30 and TRBJ1-2; no definite D call. The CDR3 consists of 12 residues. The V end was cut by 2 bases, the J end by 4 bases, with 8 bases between. Germline CDR1 GTSNPN, CDR2 SVGIG (reference sequence). CDR3 DNA: TGTGCCTGGAGTTCCCTGCGCTATGGCTACACCTTC. It codes for CAWSSLRYGYTF.

This clone was counted a few times. The CDR3 here is CASSVAAGAGTDTQYF. Written as DNA, the CDR3 is TGTGCCAGCAGCGTAGCGGCGGGGGCGGGCACAGATACGCAGTATTTT. This chain joins TRBV9 and TRBJ2-3; tentative D call: TRBD2 (7 bases). Trimming cost V 0 bases and J 1 base, with 12 bases left between them. The CDR3 sequence is 16 residues long. CDR1 and CDR2 from the germline V gene are SGDLS and YYNGEE.

The chain couples TRBV6-5 to TRBJ2-3, with D unclear. The V and J ends lost 3 bases and 4 bases respectively, with 8 bases between them. Germline assignment: CDR1 MNHEY and CDR2 SVGAGI. The CDR3 runs to 13 residues. The CDR3, as DNA: TGTGCCAGCAGTTATCTGTCGTCAGATACGCAGTATTTT. This gives the protein CASSYLSSDTQYF.

This chain joins TRBV7-2 and TRBJ2-7; 8 bases agree with TRBD1. Trimming took 4 bases from V and 2 from J; bases not matched to a gene: 4. The CDR3 length is 14 residues. The germline CDR1 and CDR2 sequences are SGHTA and FQGNSA. The CDR3 region has the DNA TGTGCCAGCAGCTCCGACAGGGGAACCTACGAGCAGTACTTC. Translated: CASSSDRGTYEQYF.

The chain has TRBV2 and TRBJ1-5, with D possibly TRBD1 on 5 matching bases. Germline V gene sequence: CDR1 SNHLY, CDR2 FYNNEI. V was clipped by 7 bases and J by 4 bases, with 11 bases between them. The CDR3 has 13 residues. CDR3 sequence reads: CASNQGTNQPQHF. Written as DNA, the CDR3 is TGTGCCAGCAATCAGGGAACTAATCAGCCCCAGCATTTT.

V gene TRBV7-9 combines with J gene TRBJ1-5, with 9 nucleotides matching TRBD1. With V trimmed by 5 bases and J by 7 bases, 15 bases remained unmatched. Germline V lookup: CDR1 SEHNR, CDR2 FQNEAQ (reference sequence). The length of the CDR3 is 17 residues. Here the CDR3 DNA reads TGTGCCAGCAGCCCCGAGATGGGGACAGGGAATCAACAGCCCCAGCATTTT. Residues: CASSPEMGTGNQQPQHF. The entire variable domain, with the rest obtained from reference TRBV7-9 and TRBJ1-5, is as follows: DTGVSQNPRHKITKRGQNVTFRCDPISEHNRLYWYRQTLGQGPEFLTYFQNEAQLEKSRLLSDRFSAERPKGSFSTLEIQRTEQGDSAMYLCASSPEMGTGNQQPQHFGDGTRLSIL.

The J gene is TRBJ1-4, the V gene TRBV6-6; 7 bases line up with TRBD1. After removal of 2 bases from V and 11 bases from J, the junction contained 11 bases not matched to a gene. The CDR3 consists of 15 residues. CDR1 MNHNY and CDR2 SVGAGI come from the germline V gene (reference sequence). CDR3 coding DNA: TGTGCCAGCAGTTACAGGGGGCGCGCGGGGAATAAACTGTTTTTT. Its protein is CASSYRGRAGNKLFF.

Of note for this clone: The sample has other DNA sequences that encode this CDR3 too. The V call is TRBV4-3, the J call TRBJ2-2; the D gene is possibly TRBD1 (6 bases). CDR1 LGHNA and CDR2 YSLEER come from the germline V gene. This CDR3 region has 15 residues. The V end lost 4 bases, the J end lost 0 bases, and 9 bases lay between the germline ends. CDR3 DNA sequence: TGCGCCAGCAGCCCCAACAGGGCGAACACCGGGGAGCTGTTTTTT. This codes for CASSPNRANTGELFF.

The genes are TRBV2 and TRBJ2-7; 11 bases match TRBD1. The ends lost 10 bases at V and 4 bases at J; junction bases unmatched: 12. Germline CDR1 SNHLY, CDR2 FYNNEI. This CDR3 is 15 amino acids long. In DNA, the CDR3 is TGTGCCACCAAATCAAGGGACAGGGGGGAATACGAGCAGTACTTC. Translation: CATKSRDRGEYEQYF.

This clone occurred a few times. The chain carries TRBV19 and TRBJ1-2; a possible D gene is TRBD1 (6 bases). This CDR3 has 14 residues. Trimming took off 3 bases at V and 8 bases at J, with 16 bases between the two ends. CDR1 and CDR2 (germline): LNHDA, SQIVND (reference sequence). In DNA, the CDR3 is TGTGCCAGTAGTATTACAGGGACAAGACGAGGCTACACCTTC. Protein: CASSITGTRRGYTF.

The chain joins TRBV5-4 to TRBJ1-2; TRBD1 matches at 7 bases. Per the germline V gene, CDR1 is SGHNT and CDR2 is YYREEE (reference sequence). There are 14 residues in the CDR3. V lost 4 bases to trimming and J lost 6 bases; unmatched junction nucleotides: 9. CDR3 in amino acids: CASSQTTGVDGYTF. CDR3 nucleotides: TGTGCCAGCAGCCAAACCACAGGGGTGGATGGCTACACCTTC. Supplemented by reference TRBV5-4 and TRBJ1-2, the full variable domain reads ETGVTQSPTHLIKTRGQQVTLRCSSQSGHNTVSWYQQALGQGPQFIFQYYREEENGRGNFPPRFSGLQFPNYSSELNVNALELDDSALYLCASSQTTGVDGYTFGSGTRLTVV.

The chain links TRBV29-1 to TRBJ2-7; 8 positions agree with TRBD1. V gave up 4 bases and J gave up 1 base; unmatched junction bases: 3. In germline, CDR1 is SQVTM, CDR2 ANQGSEA. The CDR3 is made up of 13 amino acids. The CDR3 DNA sequence: TGCAGCGTTGCTTGGACAGGGTCCTACGAGCAGTACTTC. Amino acid sequence: CSVAWTGSYEQYF.

The gene calls are TRBV7-2 and TRBJ2-3; tentative D call: TRBD1 (5 bases). The CDR3 is made up of 13 amino acids. Trimming took 5 bases from V and 5 from J, leaving 11 bases between them. Germline V gene lookup returns CDR1 SGHTA and CDR2 FQGNSA. CDR3 sequence: CASSPQGGDTQYF. CDR3 nucleotide sequence: TGTGCCAGCAGCCCCCAGGGTGGAGATACGCAGTATTTT.

J is TRBJ2-5 and V is TRBV5-4; possibly TRBD1 for D (6 bases). V was trimmed by 3 bases and J by 4 bases, leaving 16 bases between them. Germline V gives CDR1 SGHNT, CDR2 YYREEE (reference sequence). The CDR3 loop spans 15 amino acids. CDR3 sequence: CASSSTGTSRETQYF. The CDR3 DNA is TGTGCCAGCAGCTCTACCGGGACAAGCCGAGAGACCCAGTACTTC. Together with reference TRBV5-4 and TRBJ2-5, the CDR3 gives the full variable domain: ETGVTQSPTHLIKTRGQQVTLRCSSQSGHNTVSWYQQALGQGPQFIFQYYREEENGRGNFPPRFSGLQFPNYSSELNVNALELDDSALYLCASSSTGTSRETQYFGPGTRLLVL.

This clone was seen a few times. This chain uses TRBV6-1 with TRBJ2-6; TRBD1 matches 7 bases. V lost 2 bases to trimming and J lost 2 bases; unmatched junction nucleotides: 6. CDR3 length: 17 amino acids. Germline V gives CDR1 MNHNS, CDR2 SASEGT. In DNA, the CDR3 is TGTGCCAGCAGTGAATTGACAGGGAGCGCTGGGGCCAACGTCCTGACTTTC. Its protein is CASSELTGSAGANVLTF.

The J gene is TRBJ2-7, the V gene TRBV5-4; 8 nucleotides align to TRBD1. The CDR3 is 14 residues long. V dropped 0 bases and J dropped 3; count of bases not matched to a gene: 2. Germline values: CDR1 SGHNT, CDR2 YYREEE (reference sequence). CDR3 loop: CASSLGQGSYEQYF. CDR3 DNA sequence: TGTGCCAGCAGCTTGGGACAGGGGAGCTACGAGCAGTACTTC.

The rearrangement uses TRBV7-2 and TRBJ2-5; D gene unclear. The DNA end favors TRBJ2-7, so the J call may be wrong. This CDR3 comprises 15 residues. CDR1 is SGHTA and CDR2 is FQGNSA in the germline V gene. CDR3 protein: CASSFQPDTSYEQYF. The CDR3 bases are TGTGCCAGCAGCTTCCAACCTGACACCTCCTACGAGCAGTACTTC.

In DNA form, the CDR3 reads TGCGCCAGCAGCTTGATGGGGGCCGAGACCCAGTACTTC. Its translation: CASSLMGAETQYF. The genes are TRBV5-1 and TRBJ2-5; TRBD1 is a possible D gene (6 bases). In germline, CDR1 is SGHRS, CDR2 YFSETQ. The ends were cut back, 1 base at V and 5 bases at J, with 9 bases in the middle. The CDR3 extends over 13 amino acids.

The V call is TRBV20-1, the J call TRBJ2-3; no reliable D call. Trimming cost V 6 bases and J 2 bases, with 6 bases left between them. This CDR3 region has 11 residues. Germline CDR1 is DFQATT and CDR2 is SNEGSKA (reference sequence). The CDR3 is CSALNTDTQYF. CDR3 in DNA: TGCAGTGCCCTTAACACAGATACGCAGTATTTT.

The V call is TRBV28, the J call TRBJ2-3; 7 nucleotides match TRBD1. Per germline, CDR1 MDHEN and CDR2 SYDVKM. The CDR3 consists of 12 residues. J lost 7 bases, V lost 9 bases, and 7 bases had no gene match. CDR3 sequence reads: CASYQQGNTQYF. The CDR3 DNA is TGTGCCAGTTACCAACAGGGGAATACGCAGTATTTT.

V and J are TRBV4-2 and TRBJ2-5; D might be TRBD2 (5 bases). The germline V gene has CDR1 LGHNA and CDR2 YNFKEQ. The CDR3 has 13 residues. V lost 0 bases and J lost 3, with 5 bases in between. The CDR3 DNA sequence: TGTGCCAGCAGCCAAGATAGCGAAGAGACCCAGTACTTC. Its translation is CASSQDSEETQYF.

The chain employs TRBV19 and TRBJ1-1, with D perhaps matching TRBD1 (6 bases). V lost 3 bases and J lost 0, with 8 bases in between. Germline-derived CDR1 and CDR2 are LNHDA and SQIVND (reference sequence). CDR3 length: 14 residues. Written as DNA, the CDR3 is TGTGCCAGTAGTATTCAGGGGATGAACACTGAAGCTTTCTTT. It encodes CASSIQGMNTEAFF.